This paragraph covers one T cell receptor (beta chain) sequence. A few counts support this clonotype. Its binding antigen is unknown. No much larger clonotype is one base removed from it; base qualities were not supplied. Relative to germline, V is missing 7 bases and J is missing 6 bases, with 6 bases of the junction outside any gene match. The CDR3 runs 13 residues from the cysteine to the phenylalanine. Only the CDR3 region is kept as DNA, spanning 39 bases read in frame from base 1. From the germline V gene, CDR1 is KGHDR and CDR2 is SFDVKD. Receptor amplification or capture employed multiplex PCR. Instrument on record: Illumina HiSeq 4000. iRepertoire HTBI primers and Arm-PCR amplification of CDR3 regions were used to construct TCR beta libraries. PCR products were gel purified before sequencing. The study's own analysis went as follows. Gene usage analysis of CDR3 amino acid clonotypes relied on the approximately 68 TRBV and more than twelve TRBJ segments identified across samples. Filtered high-quality paired reads were merged into contigs using COPE and FqMerger. BLAST was used to align contigs to IMGT TRBV, TRBD and TRBJ reference genes, with CDR3 defined following IMGT. Any clonotype with a frequency above 0.1% was counted as a highly expanded clone. Shannon entropy was used to measure repertoire diversity, and the Gini coefficient was used to measure V-J evenness. Public clonotypes were defined as clonotypes shared by more than one individual. Using fastp at Q25 and MiXCR, TCRdb reprocessed the public reads and kept productive beta chains. Under each unique CDR3 protein, matching rows form one entry showing the most common genes and DNA. TCRdb's processing, not the authors', yielded these V and J calls. The sample contains approximately 400,000 distinct CDR3 sequences, around 24% of them found a single time. The ten largest clones add up to around 26% of the sample.

These data belong to a study of regulatory T cells in long-lasting Graves disease (TCRdb year 2021). Broadly, across the study: To count as having persistent Graves' disease, a patient had to have received antithyroid drug treatment for over 5 years with TSH receptor autoantibodies remaining persistently positive. Patients with persistent Graves' disease were compared with patients with newly diagnosed Graves' disease using TCR sequencing and RNA sequencing of peripheral blood. The study was registered as a clinical trial and conducted in China. A total of some 35 samples underwent TCR sequencing, from about 13 patients with persistent Graves' disease and 20 or so patients with newly diagnosed Graves' disease. Antithyroid drugs had been taken for 8.5 to 11 years on average by persistent Graves' disease patients in the clinical cohort. Findings and caveats that apply to the study as a whole: Persistent disease showed preferential use of TRBV28, TRBJ1-2 and TRBJ2-5, whereas newly diagnosed disease favored TRBV20-1 and TRBJ2-1. A larger number of public clonotypes was shared among persistent patients (around 2,700) than among newly diagnosed patients (around 870). Peripheral blood alone was examined, since thyroid tissue, which constituted the primary lesion, could not be accessed. Persistent Graves' disease patients showed lower TCR Shannon entropy and fewer highly expanded clones than newly diagnosed patients, suggesting clonal expansion. Only the TCR beta chain was sequenced and analyzed. The authors acknowledged the small sample size as a limitation that may reduce accuracy.

What the time point label conveys for this sample: persistent/refractory GD, antithyroid drugs over 5 years with positive TRAb. For both TCR sequencing and RNA sequencing, RNA was extracted from PBMCs using TRIzol. The diagnosis of Graves' disease followed American Thyroid Association guidelines. Recruitment of patients was carried out at an endocrinology department in Xi'an, China. Each patient gave 7 to 9.5 milliliters of peripheral blood, collected in an EDTA anticoagulant tube. Ficoll Paque Plus density gradient separation was used to isolate PBMCs, and no further T cell sorting was performed. An Agilent 2100 Bioanalyzer and agarose gel were used to check RNA quality, while a NanoDrop 2000 measured RNA concentration.

This receptor was obtained from a female donor with Graves disease. This specimen consisted of peripheral blood mononuclear cells (PBMCs), obtained when the disease was refractory, from a patient treated with antithyroid drugs. In this chain, TRBV24-1 is recombined with TRBJ2-3; 7 nucleotides in the junction match TRBD2. The CDR3 protein is CATRGGRGDTQYF. The nucleotide sequence reads as follows: TGTGCCACCAGGGGCGGGAGAGGCGATACGCAGTATTTT.